Below, 9 T cell receptor beta chains from the same sample are listed, as sequenced in a study of cytomegalovirus exposure and HLA in healthy donors. Here immunoSEQ multiplex PCR was the method, and the copy in TCRdb shows in-frame clones only, minus some. This table has over 100,000 clones, 85% to 95% appearing once. Sequenced: PBMCs. The receptor source for this set is a woman under 30 in good health and CMV-seronegative.

This chain uses TRBV25-1 with TRBJ2-7; D uncertain. The CDR3 runs to 17 residues. V was trimmed by 4 bases and J by 0 bases, leaving 19 bases between them. The germline CDR1 and CDR2 sequences are MGHDK and SYGVNS. The CDR3 sequence is CASSVSGPSQGSYEQYF. For the CDR3, the DNA is TGTGCCAGCAGTGTTTCTGGGCCATCTCAAGGCTCCTACGAGCAGTACTTC.

This sequence joins TRBV27 and TRBJ2-1; tentative D call: TRBD2 (6 bases). Germline assignment: CDR1 MNHEY and CDR2 SMNVEV (reference sequence). V lost 4 bases to trimming and J lost 0 bases, with 16 bases between them. CDR3 length equals 17 residues. DNA of the CDR3: TGTGCCAGCAGTTCGTCAGGACTACAAATCTCCTACAATGAGCAGTTCTTC. Protein: CASSSSGLQISYNEQFF.

The chain couples TRBV5-8 to TRBJ1-2, with a weak D call TRBD1 (6 bases). Germline CDR1 is SGHTS and CDR2 is YDEGEE. Trimming shortened V by 1 base and J by 2 bases, and 9 bases separated the two germline ends. CDR3 length: 14 amino acids. DNA of the CDR3: TGTGCCAGCAGCTTGATCCAGGGGAACTATGGCTACACCTTC. The encoded protein is CASSLIQGNYGYTF.

The V call is TRBV4-1, the J call TRBJ2-5, with 10 bases matching TRBD2. This CDR3 is built from 18 residues. V was clipped by 10 bases and J by 2 bases; unmatched bases: 19. Germline CDR1 reads MGHRA; CDR2 reads YSYEKL. CDR3 nucleotide sequence: TGCGCCACCTCAAGAAAGTTGGCTAGCGGGAGCGGGCAAGAGACCCAGTACTTC. It translates to CATSRKLASGSGQETQYF.

The chain combines TRBV29-1 with TRBJ2-3; D might be TRBD2 (6 bases). Germline CDR1 and CDR2: SQVTM and ANQGSEA. V shed 5 bases and J shed 2 bases, with 17 bases lying between them. The CDR3 length is 15 residues. CDR3 DNA sequence: TGCAGCGTTAGGTCGGGTAGCGGTTACACAGATACGCAGTATTTT. Translation gives CSVRSGSGYTDTQYF.

The chain carries TRBV19 and TRBJ2-7; D uncertain. CDR1 and CDR2 (germline): LNHDA, SQIVND (reference sequence). This CDR3 is 14 amino acids long. V dropped 1 base and J dropped 3 bases, with 10 bases sitting between them. The CDR3 DNA is TGTGCCAGTAGTATAGCTGGCATTCACTACGAGCAGTACTTC. It yields the protein CASSIAGIHYEQYF.

This clone appeared a single time. This chain uses TRBV15 with TRBJ1-4, with 8 bases that match TRBD1. J lost 7 bases, V lost 4 bases, and 8 bases had no gene match. CDR3 size: 15 residues. Germline CDR1 reads LNHNV; CDR2 reads YYDKDF (reference sequence). CDR3 coding DNA: TGTGCCACCAGCATCCAACAGGGGGTCTCTGAAAAACTGTTTTTT. Its protein is CATSIQQGVSEKLFF.

This rearrangement joins TRBV30 to TRBJ2-7, with D perhaps matching TRBD1 (5 bases). Deletions cut 0 bases from V and 6 bases from J, with 12 bases between. Per the germline V gene, CDR1 is GTSNPN and CDR2 is SVGIG (reference sequence). This CDR3 has 13 amino acids. The CDR3 sequence is CAWSVHQGLEQYF. In DNA form, the CDR3 reads TGTGCCTGGAGTGTACATCAGGGCCTCGAGCAGTACTTC. Filled out from reference TRBV30 and TRBJ2-7, the complete variable domain reads SQTIHQWPATLVQPVGSPLSLECTVEGTSNPNLYWYRQAAGRGLQLLFYSVGIGQISSEVPQNLSASRPQDRQFILSSKKLLLSDSGFYLCAWSVHQGLEQYFGPGTRLTVT.

The genes are TRBV5-1 and TRBJ1-1; D perhaps matches TRBD1 (5 bases). Germline V lookup: CDR1 SGHRS, CDR2 YFSETQ. The ends were cut back, 4 bases at V and 5 bases at J, with 15 bases in the middle. The CDR3 totals 14 residues. The CDR3 DNA follows: TGCGCCAGCAGCCCCGGGGGGTTTGGAACTGAAGCTTTCTTT. It yields the protein CASSPGGFGTEAFF. Combining the CDR3 with reference TRBV5-1 and TRBJ1-1 gives the whole variable domain KAGVTQTPRYLIKTRGQQVTLSCSPISGHRSVSWYQQTPGQGLQFLFEYFSETQRNKGNFPGRFSGRQFSNSRSEMNVSTLELGDSALYLCASSPGGFGTEAFFGQGTRLTVV.